This T cell receptor (beta chain) was retrieved from a study of blood T cell repertoires in COVID-19. Across the whole study: Samples representing acute and convalescent COVID-19 were sourced from the United States, Italy and Spain. Sample material is recorded as cDNA or gDNA derived from T cells, B-cell-depleted T cells, or PBMCs.

Clones were read by immunoSEQ multiplex PCR, and TCRdb kept only the in-frame ones, dropping some. Of more than 300,000 clones in the sample, more than 75% were seen once. CDR3 length: 16 amino acids. V shed 4 bases and J 1 base; nucleotides not matched to a gene: 2. Germline-derived CDR1 and CDR2 are SGHAT and FQNNGV. This clone was detected once. Sequencing input: peripheral blood. This TCR came from a woman aged 50 to 60 with acute or convalescent COVID-19. The rearrangement joins TRBV11-2 to TRBJ1-5; 12 nucleotides align to TRBD1. The CDR3 DNA reads TGTGCCAGCAGCTGGGGACAGGGGGCGAGCAATCAGCCCCAGCATTTT. Residues: CASSWGQGASNQPQHF.